These 13 T cell receptor beta chains were all obtained from the same sample, sequenced in a study of blood T cell repertoires in COVID-19. The protocol was immunoSEQ multiplex PCR, while the TCRdb copy is restricted to in-frame clones and leaves out a portion. The sample holds over 110,000 clones; around nine tenths are singletons and the top ten take roughly 1.6%. Sample: peripheral blood. The receptors come from a woman between 45 and 65 years old with acute or convalescent COVID-19.

The CDR3 nucleotides are TGCGCCAGCAGCCAGCCGGGACAGGGATTGTCTGGGGCCAACGTCCTGACTTTC. This encodes CASSQPGQGLSGANVLTF. The V and J genes are TRBV4-1 and TRBJ2-6; 9 nucleotides line up with TRBD1. Germline lookup yields CDR1 MGHRA and CDR2 YSYEKL. Unmatched junction bases numbered 7, after V lost 3 bases and J lost 1 base. This CDR3 has 18 amino acids.

Only a few counts were recorded for this clone. The chain uses TRBV5-4 and TRBJ1-2; 7 positions match TRBD1. Losses at the gene ends were 4 bases for V and 4 bases for J; bases not matched to a gene: 4. The germline CDR1 and CDR2 sequences are SGHNT and YYREEE (reference sequence). The CDR3 covers 13 residues. The CDR3: CASSPRDSYGYTF. CDR3 coding DNA: TGTGCCAGCAGCCCCCGGGACAGCTATGGCTACACCTTC.

The rearrangement joins TRBV28 to TRBJ1-3; 9 bases match TRBD1. Looked up from germline, CDR1 is MDHEN and CDR2 is SYDVKM. CDR3 size: 17 residues. The ends lost 3 bases at V and 4 bases at J; junction bases unmatched: 10. CDR3 nucleotides: TGTGCCAGCAGTTTCTACGGACAGGGGTTGGAGGGAAACACCATATATTTT. This encodes CASSFYGQGLEGNTIYF.

The chain couples TRBV14 to TRBJ1-5, with D tentatively TRBD1 (5 bases). The CDR3 is made up of 15 amino acids. V was trimmed by 0 bases and J by 0 bases, leaving 6 bases between them. Germline V gives CDR1 SGHDN, CDR2 FVKESK. The DNA for the CDR3 is TGTGCCAGCAGCCAAGAGGGGGGTAGCAATCAGCCCCAGCATTTT. As protein: CASSQEGGSNQPQHF.

The chain carries TRBV25-1 and TRBJ2-1, with D maybe TRBD2 (6 bases). CDR1 is MGHDK and CDR2 is SYGVNS in the germline V gene. CDR3 length: 15 residues. The ends were cut back, 1 base at V and 6 bases at J, with 13 bases in the middle. In nucleotides, the CDR3 is TGTGCCAGCAGTGAATGGGGGGATCCAGGCAATGAGCAGTTCTTC. Amino acid sequence: CASSEWGDPGNEQFF.

The chain couples TRBV3-1 (or the pseudogene TRBV3-2) to TRBJ1-2; 12 positions agree with TRBD1. J gave up 3 bases and V 5 bases, and 10 bases lay outside the gene matches. CDR3 length: 17 amino acids. Germline V lookup: CDR1 LGHDT, CDR2 YNNKEL (reference sequence). CDR3 bases: TGTGCCAGCAGCTGGTCCCCGGGACAGGGGGCTGACTATGGCTACACCTTC. It yields the protein CASSWSPGQGADYGYTF.

The rearrangement joins TRBV4-1 to TRBJ2-1; TRBD2 matches at 8 bases. The germline V gene encodes CDR1 MGHRA and CDR2 YSYEKL. J was trimmed by 7 bases and V by 1 base; bases with no gene match: 6. The CDR3 spans 15 residues. CDR3 nucleotides: TGCGCCAGCAGCCAAGGACTAGCGAGAGGAAATGAGCAGTTCTTC. It translates to CASSQGLARGNEQFF.

The chain employs TRBV3-1 (or the pseudogene TRBV3-2) and TRBJ1-6; D is uncertain. V was pared by 5 bases and J by 8 bases, with 10 bases between. The germline V gene encodes CDR1 LGHDT and CDR2 YNNKEL (reference sequence). The CDR3 sequence is 13 residues long. Here the CDR3 reads CASSYRSHSPLHF. The DNA of the CDR3 is TGTGCCAGCAGCTACCGGAGCCATTCACCCCTCCACTTT.

This rearrangement joins TRBV30 to TRBJ1-3; TRBD1 matches at 7 bases. J gave up 4 bases and V 2 bases, and 5 bases lay outside the gene matches. The CDR3 sequence is 14 residues long. The germline V gene encodes CDR1 GTSNPN and CDR2 SVGIG (reference sequence). The CDR3 protein is CAWSKGTEGNTIYF. For the CDR3, the DNA is TGTGCCTGGAGTAAAGGGACAGAAGGAAACACCATATATTTT.

The chain's CDR3 is CASSLVLRGEAFF. The CDR3 coding sequence is TGTGCCAGCAGCTTAGTATTGCGGGGGGAAGCTTTCTTT. The V and J genes are TRBV11-2 and TRBJ1-1; TRBD1 might be the D (5 bases). This CDR3 is built from 13 residues. CDR1 is SGHAT and CDR2 is FQNNGV in the germline V gene. V lost 1 base and J lost 8, with 11 bases in between.

Details on this clone: Mismatch with germline at one junction end may stem from a read error. The chain recombines TRBV12-3 or TRBV12-4 with TRBJ1-1; D unclear. This CDR3 has 13 residues. This CDR3 is CASRLGGYTEAFF. The CDR3 nucleotides read TGTGCCAGCAGGTTAGGAGGATACACTGAAGCTTTCTTT.

The chain uses TRBV6-1 and TRBJ2-5; the D is unclear. The CDR3 covers 15 residues. Looked up from germline, CDR1 is MNHNS and CDR2 is SASEGT. Trimming removed 2 bases at V and 1 base at J, with 11 bases between. CDR3 nucleotides: TGTGCCAGCAGTGAATCTCTTACTTTCCAAGAGACCCAGTACTTC. Residues: CASSESLTFQETQYF.

The J gene is TRBJ2-3, the V gene TRBV28; 10 nucleotides agree with TRBD2. In germline, CDR1 is MDHEN, CDR2 SYDVKM. The CDR3 is 18 amino acids. J was trimmed by 2 bases and V by 3 bases; bases with no gene match: 11. The CDR3: CASSFQLAGALLTDTQYF. The DNA of the CDR3 is TGTGCCAGCAGTTTTCAGCTAGCGGGGGCCCTCCTCACAGATACGCAGTATTTT.